This T cell receptor (beta chain) was identified in a study of blood T cell repertoires in COVID-19. Study-wide context: Donors in the United States, Italy and Spain gave samples during acute or convalescent COVID-19. PBMCs, B-cell-depleted T cells, or T cells were the source of the cDNA or gDNA that made up the material.

In the original workflow: How many nucleated cells were present was estimated from reference gene primer amplification. Libraries were prepared by immunoSEQ multiplex PCR; TCRdb keeps only in-frame clonotypes and omits some of them. From that table come the V and J calls and clone size; the DNA was used to work out D and trimming. The top ten hold approximately 8.1% of the sample, which has about 210,000 clones, about 83% seen once. Sample: peripheral blood. The origin of this receptor is a woman aged 45-65 years with active or convalescent COVID-19.

CDR3 in amino acids: CASAISTDTQYF. DNA of the CDR3: TGTGCCAGCGCTATTAGCACAGATACGCAGTATTTT. The chain joins TRBV2 to TRBJ2-3; D gene ambiguous. CDR3 size: 12 residues. The germline CDR1 and CDR2 sequences are SNHLY and FYNNEI. Trimming stripped 8 bases from V and 0 bases from J, with 6 bases between.